This T cell receptor beta chain was documented in a study of T cell responses to AZD1222 COVID-19 vaccine. Concerning this clone: Its antigen remains unidentified.

Findings and caveats of the study: Spike-specific TCR depth and breadth grew after two AZD1222 doses. Baseline serology detected seropositivity in only 5 to 7 AZD1222 recipients. Of spike-specific TCRs, nearly half reportedly target regions left unmutated in variants.

Produced via immunoSEQ multiplex PCR; TCRdb's table is partial and in-frame only. The table includes 95,000 to 100,000 clones, 86% detected once. The sample consisted of peripheral blood, taken on day 0 of AZD1222 vaccination. This TCR came from an adult in good health.

The chain's CDR3 is CASSTPGQVEQYF. DNA for the CDR3: TGTGCCAGCAGCACCCCGGGACAGGTCGAGCAGTACTTC. The V call is TRBV5-6, the J call TRBJ2-7, with 8 positions matching TRBD1. Germline trimming cut 4 bases from V and 6 bases from J; bases unmatched to any gene: 6. This CDR3 spans 13 amino acids. Germline V CDR1 and CDR2: SGHDT, YYEEEE.